Below, 9 T cell receptor beta chains from the same sample are listed, as sequenced in a study of T-cell memory formation after mild COVID-19. TCRdb re-analysed the 5' RACE reads in MiXCR, keeping a single row per CDR3 protein. The data hold hundreds of thousands of distinct CDR3 sequences, with about 20% observed a single time. The specimen sequenced was PBMCs or a T cell subset sorted from them (not recorded which). All receptors derive from an adult woman who had mild COVID-19 (a few samples of this study predate the infection). Cell type and time point are not known.

V and J are TRBV3-1 and TRBJ2-1, with 10 bases fitting TRBD2. This CDR3 spans 15 amino acids. With V trimmed by 1 base and J by 5 bases, 2 bases remained unmatched. The germline CDR1 and CDR2 sequences are LGHDT and YNNKEL (reference sequence). In DNA form, the CDR3 reads TGTGCCAGCAGCCAAGCGACTAGCGGGCACAATGAGCAGTTCTTC. Translated: CASSQATSGHNEQFF.

This clonotype was seen a few times. The chain combines TRBV29-1 with TRBJ1-4; 9 positions agree with TRBD1. The germline V gene encodes CDR1 SQVTM and CDR2 ANQGSEA. Trimming cost V 3 bases and J 6 bases; bases outside gene matches: 5. This CDR3 comprises 14 residues. CDR3 sequence (DNA): TGCAGCGTTGATATCGACAGGGGGTATGAAAAACTGTTTTTT. Translation: CSVDIDRGYEKLFF.

This clonotype appeared a few times. This chain uses TRBV6-6 with TRBJ2-1; 11 positions agree with TRBD2. V shed 7 bases and J 7 bases; nucleotides not matched to a gene: 6. The CDR3 totals 14 residues. Looked up from germline, CDR1 is MNHNY and CDR2 is SVGAGI (reference sequence). CDR3 loop: CASTGTSGGNEQFF. In DNA form, the CDR3 reads TGTGCCAGCACCGGGACTAGCGGCGGAAATGAGCAGTTCTTC.

The table lists this clonotype with a few counts. The chain joins TRBV6-2 or TRBV6-3 to TRBJ2-1; D possibly corresponds to TRBD2 (5 bases). CDR3 length: 15 amino acids. From germline, CDR1 is MNHEY and CDR2 SVGEGT. V lost 5 bases and J 0 bases, leaving 11 bases between the germline ends. In nucleotides, the CDR3 is TGTGCCAGCAGTATAAGCGGAATCTCCTACAATGAGCAGTTCTTC. It is translated as CASSISGISYNEQFF.

The chain recombines TRBV7-8 with TRBJ2-7; tentatively, D is TRBD1 or TRBD2 (6 bases each). Deletions cut 1 base from V and 4 bases from J, with 20 bases between. Germline CDR1 SGHVS, CDR2 FQNEAQ. The CDR3 runs to 17 residues. CDR3 region: CASSLGGDKQTGYEQYF. The CDR3 DNA follows: TGTGCCAGCAGCTTAGGGGGGGACAAGCAAACCGGTTACGAGCAGTACTTC.

This clonotype was found a few times. The DNA for the CDR3 is TGCGCCAGCAGCCCGGGACTAGATCTCTACAATGAGCAGTTCTTC. The encoded protein is CASSPGLDLYNEQFF. The rearrangement links TRBV5-1 to TRBJ2-1, with 8 bases aligning to TRBD2. Germline V gene sequence: CDR1 SGHRS, CDR2 YFSETQ. V was clipped by 4 bases and J by 3 bases; unmatched bases: 6. This CDR3 comprises 15 residues.

The CDR3 here is CSARGTRNTEAFF. CDR3 nucleotide sequence: TGCAGTGCTAGGGGGACCCGGAACACTGAAGCTTTCTTT. The rearrangement links TRBV20-1 to TRBJ1-1; TRBD1 might be the D (5 bases). CDR3 size: 13 residues. CDR1 and CDR2 from the germline V gene are DFQATT and SNEGSKA (reference sequence). The V end lost 3 bases, the J end lost 1 base, and 9 bases lay between the germline ends.

The V call is TRBV30, the J call TRBJ2-1; 14 nucleotides match TRBD2. The ends lost 3 bases at V and 10 bases at J; junction bases unmatched: 5. The CDR3 consists of 14 residues. Germline CDR1 and CDR2: GTSNPN and SVGIG (reference sequence). The CDR3 here is CAWRRLAGGGEQFF. In nucleotides, the CDR3 is TGTGCCTGGAGGAGACTAGCGGGAGGGGGAGAGCAGTTCTTC.

This rearrangement joins TRBV7-9 to TRBJ1-4, with 7 bases aligning to TRBD1. The CDR3 is made up of 14 amino acids. The J segment lost 5 bases and the V segment lost 7 bases, leaving 7 bases of the junction unmatched. From germline, CDR1 is SEHNR and CDR2 FQNEAQ (reference sequence). The CDR3 region is CASNHRGYNEKLFF. In DNA, the CDR3 is TGTGCCAGCAACCACAGGGGCTACAATGAAAAACTGTTTTTT.